This note documents a single T cell receptor (beta chain) sequence. This record belongs to a study of blood T cells in healthy people across ages. J lost 7 bases, V lost 7 bases, and 13 bases had no gene match. This CDR3 has 16 residues. PCR was performed a second time for about 7 to 12 cycles using a sample-barcoded 5' primer and a J-beta primer mix. From the 5' RACE reads, TCRdb called clonotypes with MiXCR, one entry per CDR3 protein. The table shows roughly 1.9 million distinct CDR3 sequences, with 30% to 40% occurring only once. The receptor's source is a human donor in good health. The sequencing sample was made of blood. The rearrangement uses TRBV12-3 or TRBV12-4 and TRBJ1-6; 7 bases map to TRBD1. CDR3 nucleotide sequence: TGTGCCAGCACCTATGGCCGGGACAGCCTAAATTCACCCCTCCACTTT. It codes for CASTYGRDSLNSPLHF.